The 19 T cell receptor beta chains given below trace back to one sample, sequenced in a study of blood T cell repertoires in COVID-19. This table comes from immunoSEQ multiplex PCR, and its TCRdb copy is limited to in-frame clones, with some not included. The sample lists around 300,000 clones; roughly 85% were seen once. Sequencing was carried out using peripheral blood. The receptors here all came from a human donor in a cohort sampled during active COVID-19.

The chain couples TRBV24-1 to TRBJ1-5, with TRBD1 as a possible D gene (5 bases). V gave up 4 bases and J gave up 4 bases, with 13 bases separating them. CDR1 KGHDR and CDR2 SFDVKD come from the germline V gene. The CDR3 spans 15 residues. The DNA for the CDR3 is TGTGCCACCAGTGAATCGGGACTCATAAATCAGCCCCAGCATTTT. It encodes CATSESGLINQPQHF.

This clone appeared a single time. The chain combines TRBV5-1 with TRBJ1-1; 7 bases fit TRBD1. The CDR3 is 15 amino acids. Losses at the gene ends were 4 bases for V and 4 bases for J; bases not matched to a gene: 10. CDR1 and CDR2 from the germline V gene are SGHRS and YFSETQ. CDR3 sequence reads: CASSTRQGSSTEAFF. The CDR3 DNA sequence: TGCGCCAGCAGCACAAGACAGGGTAGCAGCACTGAAGCTTTCTTT. The whole variable domain, filled in from reference TRBV5-1 and TRBJ1-1, reads KAGVTQTPRYLIKTRGQQVTLSCSPISGHRSVSWYQQTPGQGLQFLFEYFSETQRNKGNFPGRFSGRQFSNSRSEMNVSTLELGDSALYLCASSTRQGSSTEAFFGQGTRLTVV.

This sequence joins TRBV7-3 and TRBJ1-1, with 10 bases fitting TRBD1. The V gene's germline CDR1 is SGHTA and CDR2 FQGTGA. The J segment lost 0 bases and the V segment lost 5 bases, leaving 3 bases of the junction unmatched. The CDR3 extends over 15 amino acids. CDR3 protein: CASSADRGLNTEAFF. CDR3 nucleotide sequence: TGTGCCAGCAGCGCGGACAGGGGGTTGAACACTGAAGCTTTCTTT.

V is TRBV10-3 and J is TRBJ2-6; D may be TRBD1 (6 bases). Germline assignment: CDR1 ENHRY and CDR2 SYGVKD. This CDR3 has 15 residues. V lost 3 bases to trimming and J lost 1 base, with 7 bases between them. The CDR3 bases are TGTGCCATCAGTGAACAGGGTTCTGGGGCCAACGTCCTGACTTTC. The encoded protein is CAISEQGSGANVLTF.

The CDR3 loop reads CASRPGGGRAPDPETQYF. The DNA of the CDR3 is TGTGCCAGCAGGCCCGGGGGGGGCCGGGCCCCGGATCCGGAGACCCAGTACTTC. The V gene is TRBV7-9, the J gene TRBJ2-5; 8 bases are shared with TRBD2. The CDR3 sequence is 18 residues long. Losses at the gene ends were 6 bases for V and 5 bases for J; bases not matched to a gene: 20. The germline gives CDR1 SEHNR, CDR2 FQNEAQ (reference sequence).

This clone was seen only once. The V and J genes are TRBV15 and TRBJ1-5; 8 bases are shared with TRBD1. The V gene end was trimmed by 0 bases and the J gene end by 5 bases; junction bases not matched to a gene: 3. Per the germline V gene, CDR1 is LNHNV and CDR2 is YYDKDF (reference sequence). The CDR3 covers 15 residues. The CDR3 nucleotides are TGTGCCACCAGCAGAGAAATGACAGGGGATCAGCCCCAGCATTTT. Its translation is CATSREMTGDQPQHF.

The chain is built from TRBV7-2 and TRBJ2-1; 9 nucleotides align to TRBD2. This CDR3 has 15 residues. The V gene end was trimmed by 2 bases and the J gene end by 4 bases; junction bases not matched to a gene: 3. Germline V gives CDR1 SGHTA, CDR2 FQGNSA. The CDR3 nucleotides are TGTGCCAGCAGCTTAATAGCGGGGGTATACAATGAGCAGTTCTTC. Amino acid sequence: CASSLIAGVYNEQFF.

This clone appeared a single time. The J gene is TRBJ2-3, the V gene TRBV28; TRBD1 might be the D (6 bases). Germline CDR1 MDHEN, CDR2 SYDVKM. This CDR3 region has 16 residues. V was pared by 7 bases and J by 3 bases, with 20 bases between. The CDR3 DNA sequence: TGTGCCAGCACCCCGACAGGCATAATCCGGACAGATACGCAGTATTTT. It yields the protein CASTPTGIIRTDTQYF.

The genes are TRBV11-2 and TRBJ2-3; TRBD2 matches 12 bases. Germline V gene sequence: CDR1 SGHAT, CDR2 FQNNGV. The CDR3 contains 14 residues. V shed 4 bases and J 6 bases; nucleotides not matched to a gene: 2. The CDR3 coding sequence is TGTGCCAGCAGCTACGGGACTAGCGGGGATACGCAGTATTTT. The encoded protein is CASSYGTSGDTQYF.

CDR3 sequence: CASSAGGGTEAFF. The CDR3 DNA sequence: TGTGCCAGCAGTGCGGGGGGGGGCACTGAAGCTTTCTTT. The chain recombines TRBV12-3 or TRBV12-4 with TRBJ1-1; maybe TRBD1 (5 bases). Trimming took off 5 bases at V and 4 bases at J, with 11 bases between the two ends. This CDR3 has 13 amino acids.

The rearrangement joins TRBV28 to TRBJ1-2; 8 nucleotides match TRBD1. V gave up 11 bases and J gave up 1 base; unmatched junction bases: 0. Looked up from germline, CDR1 is MDHEN and CDR2 is SYDVKM. The CDR3 sequence is 11 residues long. In nucleotides, the CDR3 is TGTGCCGGACAGGGTAACTATGGCTACACCTTC. Protein: CAGQGNYGYTF.

The chain links TRBV9 to TRBJ2-1, with 7 bases identical to TRBD1. CDR1 SGDLS and CDR2 YYNGEE come from the germline V gene. This CDR3 contains 12 residues. The ends lost 0 bases at V and 10 bases at J; junction bases unmatched: 1. The CDR3 region is CASSVGQGEQFF. The CDR3 DNA sequence: TGTGCCAGCAGCGTAGGACAGGGAGAGCAGTTCTTC.

CDR3 sequence (DNA): TGTGCCAGCAGCCTACGGACAGGCGCGAACACCGGGGAGCTGTTTTTT. Protein product: CASSLRTGANTGELFF. This chain joins TRBV3-1 (or the pseudogene TRBV3-2) and TRBJ2-2, with 7 bases identical to TRBD1. Trimming cost V 4 bases and J 0 bases; bases outside gene matches: 5. The CDR3 runs 16 residues. Germline V lookup: CDR1 LGHDT, CDR2 YNNKEL (reference sequence).

V is TRBV12-5 and J is TRBJ2-7, with TRBD1 as a possible D gene (5 bases). The CDR3 covers 13 residues. From germline, CDR1 is LGHNT and CDR2 FRNRAP. The ends were cut back, 2 bases at V and 6 bases at J, with 11 bases in the middle. DNA for the CDR3: TGTGCTAGTGGTTTGACAGGTAGAAGCGAGCAGTACTTC. Protein sequence: CASGLTGRSEQYF.

The rearrangement joins TRBV11-2 to TRBJ1-4; TRBD1 is a possible D gene (5 bases). The CDR3 runs 18 residues. V was cut by 1 base and J by 5 bases, with 20 bases left in between. CDR1 and CDR2 (germline): SGHAT, FQNNGV. The CDR3 is CASSLAQGFTNPNEKLFF. The DNA for the CDR3 is TGTGCCAGCAGCTTAGCGCAGGGTTTCACAAATCCCAATGAAAAACTGTTTTTT.

Concerning this clone itself: Additional DNA sequences in this sample encode the identical CDR3. The rearrangement uses TRBV19 and TRBJ2-7; TRBD1 matches at 7 bases. Germline V CDR1 and CDR2: LNHDA, SQIVND (reference sequence). The CDR3 runs 11 residues. Trimming cost V 8 bases and J 3 bases; bases outside gene matches: 1. The CDR3 bases are TGTGCCAGTCGACAGGGCTACGAGCAGTACTTC. Protein sequence: CASRQGYEQYF.

The genes are TRBV15 and TRBJ1-1, with D perhaps TRBD1 (6 bases). The length of the CDR3 is 14 residues. The germline gives CDR1 LNHNV, CDR2 YYDKDF (reference sequence). With 3 bases removed from V and 5 bases from J, the gap between germline ends came to 13 bases. This CDR3 reads CATSRGGAGTEAFF. The CDR3 DNA sequence: TGTGCCACCAGCAGGGGGGGGGCTGGGACTGAAGCTTTCTTT.

The rearrangement joins TRBV10-1 to TRBJ2-3; D might be TRBD2 (5 bases). CDR3 length: 13 amino acids. V lost 5 bases and J 6 bases, leaving 12 bases between the germline ends. Looked up from germline, CDR1 is WNHNN and CDR2 is SYGVQD (reference sequence). DNA of the CDR3: TGCGCCAGCAGTCGGGGAAGCGAGGATACGCAGTATTTT. It encodes CASSRGSEDTQYF.

This clone was counted between two and nine times. The J gene is TRBJ1-5, the V gene TRBV2; 10 bases line up with TRBD1. V shed 9 bases and J 4 bases; nucleotides not matched to a gene: 9. Per germline, CDR1 SNHLY and CDR2 FYNNEI. This CDR3 is 15 amino acids long. The CDR3 DNA sequence: TGTGCCAGTAACCGGGACAGGGGCTGGAATCAGCCCCAGCATTTT. It encodes CASNRDRGWNQPQHF.